Following are 6 T cell receptor beta chains from one sample sequenced in a study of T cells in women clearing cervical HPV infection. Repertoires were generated with immunoSEQ multiplex PCR, while TCRdb's copy carries only in-frame clones and drops some. The sample includes approximately 16,000 clones. The sample comprised blood buffy coat. The receptors shown here come from a woman between 18 and 70 years old with a cervical HPV16 infection that either progressed to CIN3+ or cleared (not recorded which).

A remark on this clone: The CDR3 end lies 3 residues beyond the end of the read and is filled in from the germline J gene. The rearrangement links TRBV2 to TRBJ1-2; 7 nucleotides line up with TRBD1. CDR1 is SNHLY and CDR2 is FYNNEI in the germline V gene. The CDR3 loop spans 15 amino acids. This chain's CDR3 is CASSIRQGSWNDYTF. The sequenced part of the CDR3 DNA is TGTGCCAGCAGCATCAGACAGGGTTCGTGGAATGAC.

CDR3 DNA, as far as it was read: TGCGCCAGCAGCTTAAGGGGGCAAGAGACC. It translates to CASSLRGQET. In full, the CDR3 is CASSLRGQETQYF. The chain employs TRBV5-1 and TRBJ2-5; perhaps TRBD1 as D (6 bases). The read ends 3 residues before the CDR3 terminus; that terminus is restored from the germline J gene. Germline loops: CDR1 SGHRS, CDR2 YFSETQ. This CDR3 has 13 residues. Trimming stripped 2 bases from V and 2 bases from J, with 7 bases between.

Points on this clone: The CDR3 is cut off 3 residues early in the read; its end comes from the germline J gene. The V gene is TRBV7-9, the J gene TRBJ1-2; D is uncertain. CDR3 length: 12 amino acids. Looked up from germline, CDR1 is SEHNR and CDR2 is FQNEAQ (reference sequence). CDR3 loop: CASSLVDNDYTF. CDR3 DNA, as far as it was read: TGTGCCAGCAGCTTAGTAGACAATGAC.

Turning to this clone: The DNA ends 3 residues before the CDR3 does, and the rest of the CDR3 is filled in from the germline J gene. The chain couples TRBV18 to TRBJ2-3; the match to TRBD2 covers 13 bases. CDR1 is KGHSH and CDR2 is LQKENI in the germline V gene. The CDR3 contains 17 residues. Trimming cost V 3 bases and J 5 bases; bases outside gene matches: 8. The chain's CDR3 is CASSPYILAGGRDTQYF. The CDR3 bases that were read are TGTGCCAGCTCACCCTATATACTAGCGGGGGGGCGAGATACG.

About this clone itself: The CDR3 is cut off 3 residues early in the read; its end comes from the germline J gene. The chain uses TRBV11-2 and TRBJ1-2; possibly TRBD1 for D (5 bases). The CDR3 covers 15 residues. In germline, CDR1 is SGHAT, CDR2 FQNNGV. Partial CDR3 DNA: TGTGCCAGCAGCTTAGAGGTTCGGGGGATAGGCGGC. Protein: CASSLEVRGIGG. In full, the CDR3 reads CASSLEVRGIGGYTF. Together with reference TRBV11-2 and TRBJ1-2, the CDR3 gives the full variable domain: EAGVAQSPRYKIIEKRQSVAFWCNPISGHATLYWYQQILGQGPKLLIQFQNNGVVDDSQLPKDRFSAERLKGVDSTLKIQPAKLEDSAVYLCASSLEVRGIGGYTFGSGTRLTVV.

The CDR3 bases that were read are TGTGCCAGCAGTGAAGCCCAGGGATGGTCACCC. Amino acids: CASSEAQGWSP. The whole CDR3 sequence reads CASSEAQGWSPLHF. The chain links TRBV2 to TRBJ1-6; D might be TRBD1 (5 bases). The missing CDR3 end, 3 residues past where the read stops, is filled in from the germline J gene. Between the trimmed V and J ends, which lost 0 bases and 10 bases, there was a span of 10 bases. This CDR3 comprises 14 residues. Germline CDR1 SNHLY, CDR2 FYNNEI.